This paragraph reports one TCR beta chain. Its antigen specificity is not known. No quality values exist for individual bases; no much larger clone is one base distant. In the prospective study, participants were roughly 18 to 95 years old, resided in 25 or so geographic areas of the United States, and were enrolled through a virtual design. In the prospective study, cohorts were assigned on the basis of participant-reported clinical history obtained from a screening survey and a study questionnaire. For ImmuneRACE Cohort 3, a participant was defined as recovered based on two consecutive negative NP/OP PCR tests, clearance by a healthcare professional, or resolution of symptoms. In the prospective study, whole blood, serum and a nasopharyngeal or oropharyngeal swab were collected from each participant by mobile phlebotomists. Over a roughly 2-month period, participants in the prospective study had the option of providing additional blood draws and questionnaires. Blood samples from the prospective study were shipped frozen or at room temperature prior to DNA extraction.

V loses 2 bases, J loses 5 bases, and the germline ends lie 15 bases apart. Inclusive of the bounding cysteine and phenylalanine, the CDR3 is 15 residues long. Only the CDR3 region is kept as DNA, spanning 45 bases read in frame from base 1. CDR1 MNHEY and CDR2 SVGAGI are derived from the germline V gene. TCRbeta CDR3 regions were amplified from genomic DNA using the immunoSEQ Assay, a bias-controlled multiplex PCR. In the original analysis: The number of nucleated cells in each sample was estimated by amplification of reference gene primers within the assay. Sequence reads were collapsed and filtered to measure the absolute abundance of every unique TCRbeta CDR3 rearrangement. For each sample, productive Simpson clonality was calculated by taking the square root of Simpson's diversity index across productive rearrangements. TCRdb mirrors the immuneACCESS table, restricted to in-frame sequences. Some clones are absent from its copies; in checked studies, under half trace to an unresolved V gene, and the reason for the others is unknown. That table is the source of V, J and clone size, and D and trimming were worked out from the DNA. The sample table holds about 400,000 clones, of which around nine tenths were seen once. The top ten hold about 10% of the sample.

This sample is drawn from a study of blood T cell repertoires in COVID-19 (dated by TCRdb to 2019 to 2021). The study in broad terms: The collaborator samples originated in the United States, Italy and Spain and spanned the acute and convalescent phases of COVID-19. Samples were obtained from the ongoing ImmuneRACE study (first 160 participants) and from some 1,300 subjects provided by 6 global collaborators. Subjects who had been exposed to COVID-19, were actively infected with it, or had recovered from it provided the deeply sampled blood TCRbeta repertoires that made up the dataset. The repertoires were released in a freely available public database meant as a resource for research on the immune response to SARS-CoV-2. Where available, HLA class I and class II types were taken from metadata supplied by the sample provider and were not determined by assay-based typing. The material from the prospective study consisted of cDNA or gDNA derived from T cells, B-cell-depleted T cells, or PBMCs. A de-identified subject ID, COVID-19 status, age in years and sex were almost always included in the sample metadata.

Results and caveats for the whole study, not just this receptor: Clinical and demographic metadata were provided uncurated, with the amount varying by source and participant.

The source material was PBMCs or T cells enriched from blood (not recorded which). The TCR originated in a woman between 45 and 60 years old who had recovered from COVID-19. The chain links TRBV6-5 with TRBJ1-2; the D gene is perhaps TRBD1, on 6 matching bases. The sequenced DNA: TGTGCCAGCAGTTACACTCCAGGGGTTACATATGGCTACACCTTC. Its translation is CASSYTPGVTYGYTF.